These 9 T cell receptor beta chains were sequenced from one sample in a study of T cell responses to AZD1222 COVID-19 vaccine. Here immunoSEQ multiplex PCR was the method, and the copy in TCRdb shows in-frame clones only, minus some. The data contain more than 110,000 clones, roughly nine tenths of them singletons. The material was peripheral blood, obtained on day 0 of AZD1222 vaccination. The receptors shown here come from an adult in good health.

The chain has TRBV3-1 (or the pseudogene TRBV3-2) and TRBJ1-5; D ambiguous. The length of the CDR3 is 13 residues. Germline V gene sequence: CDR1 LGHDT, CDR2 YNNKEL (reference sequence). V gave up 1 base and J gave up 4 bases, with 5 bases separating them. The CDR3 DNA follows: TGTGCCAGCAGCCAAGGTAGGAATCAGCCCCAGCATTTT. As protein: CASSQGRNQPQHF.

The rearrangement links TRBV4-2 to TRBJ2-7; D gene unclear. The CDR3 runs 14 residues. CDR1 and CDR2 (germline): LGHNA, YNFKEQ. The ends were cut back, 1 base at V and 6 bases at J, with 13 bases in the middle. CDR3 sequence (DNA): TGTGCCAGCAGCCAAGGGGCTTCACCCACCGAGCAGTACTTC. This sequence encodes CASSQGASPTEQYF.

This clone came up a few times. This chain uses TRBV10-3 with TRBJ1-5; D gene unclear. The germline V gene has CDR1 ENHRY and CDR2 SYGVKD. This CDR3 contains 15 residues. V was pared by 3 bases and J by 0 bases, with 9 bases between. The CDR3 spells CAISETEDSNQPQHF. In DNA form, the CDR3 reads TGTGCCATCAGTGAAACAGAAGATAGCAATCAGCCCCAGCATTTT.

This clone was recorded only once. This chain connects TRBV7-9 to TRBJ2-3; D remains unclear. Germline V gives CDR1 SEHNR, CDR2 FQNEAQ (reference sequence). V was clipped by 4 bases and J by 1 base, with 9 bases between them. The CDR3 spans 14 residues. The CDR3 DNA reads as TGTGCCAGCAGCTCGACCACAGGCACAGATACGCAGTATTTT. This encodes CASSSTTGTDTQYF.

There are a few counts of this clone. The chain employs TRBV29-1 and TRBJ1-2; no clear D gene. Germline CDR1 and CDR2: SQVTM and ANQGSEA. Trimming removed 5 bases from V and 0 bases from J, with 10 bases in between. The CDR3 has 13 residues. The CDR3 nucleotides read TGCAGCGTTCCCGGACTTACTAACTATGGCTACACCTTC. It translates to CSVPGLTNYGYTF.

The rearrangement uses TRBV4-1 and TRBJ2-7; D might be TRBD2 (5 bases). Germline CDR1 and CDR2: MGHRA and YSYEKL. The length of the CDR3 is 15 residues. With 4 bases removed from V and 3 bases from J, the gap between germline ends came to 16 bases. CDR3 sequence reads: CASSPAAGRFYEQYF. In DNA form, the CDR3 reads TGCGCCAGCAGCCCCGCCGCGGGTAGGTTCTACGAGCAGTACTTC.

The chain has TRBV7-2 and TRBJ1-1; 7 bases match TRBD1. This CDR3 region has 13 residues. CDR1 is SGHTA and CDR2 is FQGNSA in the germline V gene. The V and J ends lost 4 bases and 4 bases, in that order; junction bases with no gene match: 3. The CDR3, as DNA: TGTGCCAGCAGCTCCGACAGGGTCACTGAAGCTTTCTTT. Its translation is CASSSDRVTEAFF.

This chain connects TRBV5-4 to TRBJ2-1; TRBD2 agrees at 9 bases. Germline CDR1 and CDR2: SGHNT and YYREEE (reference sequence). The CDR3 totals 17 residues. V dropped 4 bases and J dropped 0; count of bases not matched to a gene: 8. Written as DNA, the CDR3 is TGTGCCAGCAGCCCGCTAGCGGGACTGAGCTCCTACAATGAGCAGTTCTTC. It encodes CASSPLAGLSSYNEQFF.

J is TRBJ2-7 and V is TRBV4-3; D is uncertain. Between the trimmed V and J ends, which lost 4 bases and 5 bases, there was a span of 18 bases. The CDR3 extends over 15 amino acids. Germline values: CDR1 LGHNA, CDR2 YSLEER. CDR3 DNA sequence: TGCGCCAGCAGCCGGGGTATTGGAATTAGGGACGAGCAGTACTTC. It is translated as CASSRGIGIRDEQYF.